This is a list of T cell receptor beta chains from one sample in a study of T cell clones after liver transplantation. Clones were read by immunoSEQ multiplex PCR, and TCRdb kept only the in-frame ones, dropping some. The data show nearly 25,000 clones, roughly 69% seen once. Material: CD4+ T cells from blood, obtained before liver transplant. Source of these receptors: a human donor who received a liver transplant. The CDR3 runs from the conserved cysteine through the conserved F or W. The order of the fields is V gene, D gene, CDR3 length, J gene, clone size, CDR3 protein, CDR3 DNA. The D gene is left open where the match is weak. Clone size is stated in some rows and not others, as once, few, many or a class when expanded.

V gene: TRBV29-1; D gene: NA; CDR3 length: 12; J gene: TRBJ1-2; clone size: medium-sized; CDR3 protein: CSVVEGLYGYTF; CDR3 DNA: TGCAGCGTTGTTGAGGGCCTCTATGGCTACACCTTC
V gene: TRBV19; D gene: NA; CDR3 length: 16; J gene: TRBJ2-2; clone size: NA; CDR3 protein: CASSIGSGKNTGELFF; CDR3 DNA: TGTGCCAGTAGTATAGGGTCAGGGAAGAACACCGGGGAGCTGTTTTTT
V gene: TRBV7-8; D gene: NA; CDR3 length: 14; J gene: TRBJ1-1; clone size: NA; CDR3 protein: CASSSVAGSGEAFF; CDR3 DNA: TGTGCCAGCAGCTCTGTAGCGGGGTCGGGTGAAGCTTTCTTT
V gene: TRBV7-9; D gene: NA; CDR3 length: 14; J gene: TRBJ1-5; clone size: few; CDR3 protein: CASSLGQGGQPQHF; CDR3 DNA: TGTGCCAGCAGCTTAGGTCAGGGCGGTCAGCCCCAGCATTTT
V gene: TRBV12-2; D gene: NA; CDR3 length: 16; J gene: TRBJ2-3; clone size: NA; CDR3 protein: CASRLVRAGWTDTQYF; CDR3 DNA: TGTGCAAGTCGCTTAGTACGAGCGGGGTGGACAGATACGCAGTATTTT
V gene: TRBV5-1; D gene: TRBD1; CDR3 length: 15; J gene: TRBJ1-1; clone size: NA; CDR3 protein: CASSSWTGSNTEAFF; CDR3 DNA: TGCGCCAGCAGCTCCTGGACAGGTTCGAACACTGAAGCTTTCTTT
V gene: TRBV6-1; D gene: TRBD1; CDR3 length: 13; J gene: TRBJ1-1; clone size: NA; CDR3 protein: CASSSNGDRGAFF; CDR3 DNA: TGTGCCAGCAGTTCAAATGGGGACAGGGGAGCTTTCTTT
V gene: TRBV14; D gene: NA; CDR3 length: 13; J gene: TRBJ1-4; clone size: NA; CDR3 protein: CASSQDAYSKLFF; CDR3 DNA: TGTGCCAGCAGCCAAGACGCCTATTCCAAACTGTTTTTT
V gene: TRBV14; D gene: TRBD2; CDR3 length: 16; J gene: TRBJ2-3; clone size: NA; CDR3 protein: CASSQATGGRTDTQYF; CDR3 DNA: TGTGCCAGCAGCCAAGCAACGGGAGGGAGAACAGATACGCAGTATTTT
V gene: TRBV9; D gene: TRBD1; CDR3 length: 14; J gene: TRBJ1-2; clone size: few; CDR3 protein: CASSVRTGGGGYTF; CDR3 DNA: TGTGCCAGCAGCGTCAGGACAGGGGGAGGAGGCTACACCTTC
V gene: TRBV28; D gene: NA; CDR3 length: 14; J gene: TRBJ2-7; clone size: NA; CDR3 protein: CASSLYALGGEQYF; CDR3 DNA: TGTGCCAGCAGCCTGTACGCCCTCGGAGGCGAGCAGTACTTC
V gene: TRBV5-6; D gene: NA; CDR3 length: 12; J gene: TRBJ2-2; clone size: NA; CDR3 protein: CASSFYTGELFF; CDR3 DNA: TGTGCCAGCAGCTTTTACACCGGGGAGCTGTTTTTT
V gene: TRBV9; D gene: NA; CDR3 length: 13; J gene: TRBJ2-5; clone size: NA; CDR3 protein: CASSAQGGETQYF; CDR3 DNA: TGTGCCAGCAGCGCCCAAGGGGGGGAGACCCAGTACTTC
V gene: TRBV11-3; D gene: NA; CDR3 length: 14; J gene: TRBJ1-1; clone size: few; CDR3 protein: CASSFSGANTEAFF; CDR3 DNA: TGTGCCAGCAGCTTCTCCGGGGCGAACACTGAAGCTTTCTTT
V gene: TRBV29-1; D gene: NA; CDR3 length: 14; J gene: TRBJ2-7; clone size: NA; CDR3 protein: CSAVGTHSLSEQYF; CDR3 DNA: TGCAGCGCCGTTGGTACCCATTCGCTTTCCGAGCAGTACTTC
V gene: TRBV4-3; D gene: NA; CDR3 length: 14; J gene: TRBJ2-1; clone size: NA; CDR3 protein: CASSQEGPAFEQFF; CDR3 DNA: TGCGCCAGCAGCCAAGAAGGCCCGGCATTCGAGCAGTTCTTC
V gene: TRBV7-9; D gene: TRBD1; CDR3 length: 14; J gene: TRBJ1-1; clone size: few; CDR3 protein: CASSERTGHTEAFF; CDR3 DNA: TGTGCCAGCAGCGAGAGGACAGGACACACTGAAGCTTTCTTT
V gene: TRBV28; D gene: NA; CDR3 length: 15; J gene: TRBJ2-2; clone size: NA; CDR3 protein: CASRYKQGNTGELFF; CDR3 DNA: TGTGCCAGCAGATATAAACAGGGAAACACCGGGGAGCTGTTTTTT
V gene: TRBV18; D gene: TRBD1; CDR3 length: 14; J gene: TRBJ2-5; clone size: medium-sized; CDR3 protein: CASSPPGQGETQYF; CDR3 DNA: TGTGCCAGCTCACCTCCGGGACAGGGCGAGACCCAGTACTTC
V gene: TRBV4-3; D gene: TRBD2; CDR3 length: 15; J gene: TRBJ2-1; clone size: NA; CDR3 protein: CASSQDGGRVGEQFF; CDR3 DNA: TGCGCCAGCAGCCAAGATGGCGGGAGAGTAGGTGAGCAGTTCTTC
V gene: TRBV5-4; D gene: NA; CDR3 length: 16; J gene: TRBJ2-1; clone size: few; CDR3 protein: CASSRSTGSSYNEQFF; CDR3 DNA: TGTGCCAGCAGCCGTTCAACGGGGAGCTCCTACAATGAGCAGTTCTTC
V gene: TRBV18; D gene: NA; CDR3 length: 14; J gene: TRBJ2-1; clone size: NA; CDR3 protein: CASSPMGGSNEQFF; CDR3 DNA: TGTGCCAGCTCACCAATGGGGGGCTCAAATGAGCAGTTCTTC
V gene: TRBV6-5; D gene: NA; CDR3 length: 15; J gene: TRBJ1-1; clone size: once; CDR3 protein: CASRKGGVGNTEAFF; CDR3 DNA: TGTGCCAGCAGAAAGGGGGGGGTAGGGAACACTGAAGCTTTCTTT
V gene: TRBV30; D gene: NA; CDR3 length: 13; J gene: TRBJ2-5; clone size: NA; CDR3 protein: CAWSVTSSETQYF; CDR3 DNA: TGTGCCTGGAGTGTTACTAGCTCAGAGACCCAGTACTTC
V gene: TRBV6-6; D gene: TRBD1; CDR3 length: 15; J gene: TRBJ1-5; clone size: NA; CDR3 protein: CASSKTGAANQPQHF; CDR3 DNA: TGTGCCAGCAGTAAAACAGGGGCCGCAAATCAGCCCCAGCATTTT
V gene: TRBV6-5; D gene: TRBD1; CDR3 length: 15; J gene: TRBJ1-1; clone size: NA; CDR3 protein: CASSYSRTGNTEAFF; CDR3 DNA: TGTGCCAGCAGTTACTCGCGGACAGGGAACACTGAAGCTTTCTTT
V gene: TRBV5-5; D gene: NA; CDR3 length: 15; J gene: TRBJ2-2; clone size: NA; CDR3 protein: CASSPSGLGTGELFF; CDR3 DNA: TGTGCCAGCAGCCCCAGCGGGCTGGGGACCGGGGAGCTGTTTTTT